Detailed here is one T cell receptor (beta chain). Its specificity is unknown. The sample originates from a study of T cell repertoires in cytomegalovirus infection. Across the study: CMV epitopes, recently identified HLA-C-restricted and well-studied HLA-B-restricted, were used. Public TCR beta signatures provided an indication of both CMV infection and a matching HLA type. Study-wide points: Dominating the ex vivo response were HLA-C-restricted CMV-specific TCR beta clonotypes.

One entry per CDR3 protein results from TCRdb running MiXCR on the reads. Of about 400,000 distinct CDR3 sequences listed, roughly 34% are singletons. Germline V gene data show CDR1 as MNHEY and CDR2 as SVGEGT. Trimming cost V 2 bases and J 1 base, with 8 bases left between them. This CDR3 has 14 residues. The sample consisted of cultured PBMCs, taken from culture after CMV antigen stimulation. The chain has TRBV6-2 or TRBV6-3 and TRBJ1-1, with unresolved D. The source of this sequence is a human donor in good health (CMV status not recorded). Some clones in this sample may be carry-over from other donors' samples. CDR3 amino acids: CASSYVKGNTEAFF. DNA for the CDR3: TGTGCCAGCAGTTACGTAAAAGGGAACACTGAAGCTTTCTTT.